This record covers a single T cell receptor beta chain. Its antigen is currently unknown. TCR alpha and TCR beta cDNA libraries carrying sample barcodes and UMIs came from 5'RACE with constant-segment primers. MiXCR was run by TCRdb on the 5' RACE reads, yielding one entry per CDR3 protein. Of 310,000 or so distinct CDR3 sequences detected, approximately 15% appear once; the ten largest clones hold 22%. The CDR3 contains 16 residues. Germline assignment: CDR1 SGHVS and CDR2 FNYEAQ. V was clipped by 5 bases and J by 2 bases; unmatched bases: 4. These data originate in a study of T-cell memory formation after mild COVID-19. Across the study: The TCR clusters were mostly specific to one donor.

Study results and caveats: Mainly CM and EM harbored the contracting CD4+ clones; mainly EMRA harbored the CD8+ ones.

The source material was PBMCs or a T cell subset sorted from them (not recorded which). The V gene is TRBV7-6, the J gene TRBJ2-3, with 13 positions matching TRBD2. This receptor was identified in a man aged 18 to 29 who had mild COVID-19 (a few samples of this study predate the infection). Cell type and time point are not known. The CDR3 region has the DNA TGTGCCAGCAGCCCTGGGACTAGCGGGGCCACAGATACGCAGTATTTT. It encodes CASSPGTSGATDTQYF.